These 8 T cell receptor beta chains originate from one sample sequenced in a study of T cells in localized non-small cell lung cancer. The repertoire was sequenced with immunoSEQ multiplex PCR; TCRdb's copy has only in-frame clones and lacks some. Among fewer than 8,500 clones listed, around 87% were seen once. Sequenced here: peripheral blood, sampled before any cancer treatment. These receptors all come from a male donor at least 60 years old with stage III lung adenocarcinoma.

This chain connects TRBV19 to TRBJ1-5; D is perhaps TRBD1 (6 bases). The CDR3 sequence is 18 residues long. Trimming left V 3 bases short and J 2 bases short, with 20 bases between. Germline-derived CDR1 and CDR2 are LNHDA and SQIVND (reference sequence). The CDR3: CASSISAWGAQGNQPQHF. The CDR3 region has the DNA TGTGCCAGTAGTATCAGTGCTTGGGGGGCGCAGGGCAATCAGCCCCAGCATTTT.

The chain uses TRBV7-6 and TRBJ2-1; D gene unclear. Germline V lookup: CDR1 SGHVS, CDR2 FNYEAQ. Trimming removed 1 base at V and 6 bases at J, with 10 bases between. The CDR3 is made up of 14 amino acids. This CDR3 is CASSLDGDLNEQFF. CDR3 coding DNA: TGTGCCAGCAGCTTAGACGGAGACCTCAATGAGCAGTTCTTC.

The chain recombines TRBV7-8 with TRBJ1-4; 10 bases are shared with TRBD1. Per germline, CDR1 SGHVS and CDR2 FQNEAQ. J lost 7 bases, V lost 5 bases, and 4 bases had no gene match. The CDR3 sequence is 14 residues long. In DNA, the CDR3 is TGTGCCAGCAGCCCCCGGACAGGGGGTGAAAAACTGTTTTTT. Translation: CASSPRTGGEKLFF.

V is TRBV7-6 and J is TRBJ2-1, with 9 bases matching TRBD1. Germline V gene lookup returns CDR1 SGHVS and CDR2 FNYEAQ. The CDR3 length is 14 residues. The V segment lost 5 bases and the J segment 10 bases; nucleotides outside the gene matches: 9. This CDR3 is CASSKSDRGQEQFF. In DNA form, the CDR3 reads TGTGCCAGCAGCAAATCGGACAGGGGCCAGGAGCAGTTCTTC.

The gene calls are TRBV4-1 and TRBJ1-6; D might be TRBD1 (5 bases). V gave up 4 bases and J gave up 2 bases, with 12 bases separating them. The germline V gene encodes CDR1 MGHRA and CDR2 YSYEKL. CDR3 length: 16 amino acids. For the CDR3, the DNA is TGCGCCAGCAGCCCCGTCAGGGAAACCTATAATTCACCCCTCCACTTT. The encoded protein is CASSPVRETYNSPLHF.

The chain couples TRBV6-5 to TRBJ2-3; 7 bases are shared with TRBD1. The germline gives CDR1 MNHEY, CDR2 SVGAGI. The V gene end was trimmed by 6 bases and the J gene end by 2 bases; junction bases not matched to a gene: 8. The CDR3 loop spans 15 amino acids. The CDR3 nucleotides are TGTGCCAGCAGCTTGAGGGGGCTCCCCACAGATACGCAGTATTTT. Its translation is CASSLRGLPTDTQYF.

V is TRBV4-1 and J is TRBJ2-7; 10 bases are shared with TRBD2. The CDR3 sequence is 16 residues long. Germline CDR1 and CDR2: MGHRA and YSYEKL. J gave up 1 base and V 2 bases, and 5 bases lay outside the gene matches. The CDR3 nucleotides read TGCGCCAGCAGCCAACCGGGACTAGCGCAATCCTACGAGCAGTACTTC. Amino acid sequence: CASSQPGLAQSYEQYF.

This chain joins TRBV5-1 and TRBJ2-5; 7 bases match TRBD1. The J segment lost 1 base and the V segment lost 3 bases, leaving 6 bases of the junction unmatched. CDR3 length: 15 residues. Germline V lookup: CDR1 SGHRS, CDR2 YFSETQ. The CDR3 bases are TGCGCCAGCAGCTCGCAACAGGGGTCCCAAGAGACCCAGTACTTC. Its translation is CASSSQQGSQETQYF.